These T cell receptor beta chains were read from a single sample in a study of vaccination and CD4 T cells after COVID-19. TCRdb used MiXCR to reprocess the PCR reads, holding one entry per CDR3 protein. The data contain 10,000 to 13,000 distinct CDR3 sequences, 45% to 65% of them singletons. Their recognized antigens are unknown. The sample comprised CD4+ T cells from blood, cultured in vitro. These receptors were obtained from a human donor who had recovered from COVID-19. CDR3s include the opening cysteine and the closing phenylalanine or tryptophan. D genes are given only for firm matches. Size is omitted from some rows. Given values are once, few, many or a class for expanded clones.

J gene | clone size | V gene | D gene | CDR3 DNA | CDR3 protein
TRBJ2-3 | - | TRBV20-1 | TRBD2 | TGCAGTGCTAGACGACTAGCGGGACGGGAAGATACGCAGTATTTT | CSARRLAGREDTQYF
TRBJ1-5 | - | TRBV30 | - | TGTGCCTGGAGTGTAGATATAGGAAATCAGCCCCAGCATTTT | CAWSVDIGNQPQHF
TRBJ2-7 | - | TRBV7-2 | - | TGTGCCAGCAGCCCTAGGGGGGTCTCTTACGAGCAGTACTTC | CASSPRGVSYEQYF
TRBJ1-6 | - | TRBV12-3/TRBV12-4 | - | TGTGCCAGCAGTTCCACAGGGTATAGTTCACCCCTCCACTTT | CASSSTGYSSPLHF
TRBJ1-6 | few | TRBV6-1 | - | TGTGCCATATCGGACCGATGGAGGAATTCACCCCTCCACTTT | CAISDRWRNSPLHF
TRBJ1-1 | - | TRBV2 | - | TGTGCCAGCAGTGAAGAAATGGGGACACATAACGCTTTCTTT | CASSEEMGTHNAFF
TRBJ2-7 | few | TRBV21-1 | - | TGTGCCACCCGGGACAGGTGCGACGAGCAGTACTTC | CATRDRCDEQYF
TRBJ1-1 | - | TRBV7-9 | - | TGTGCCAGCAGCTTCCTTGCAGACACTGAAGCTTTCTTT | CASSFLADTEAFF
TRBJ2-3 | - | TRBV7-2 | - | TGTGCCAGCAGCACCTCGAGGTCCGGCACAGATACGCAGTATTTT | CASSTSRSGTDTQYF
TRBJ2-3 | - | TRBV4-2 | - | TGTGCCAGCAGCCAAGCCTGGGCAGATACGCAGTATTTT | CASSQAWADTQYF
TRBJ2-2 | - | TRBV6-1 | TRBD2 | TGTGCCAGCGGGAGGGGTACCGGGGAGCTGTTTTTT | CASGRGTGELFF
TRBJ2-5 | - | TRBV6-5 | - | TGTGCCAGCAGTTACGCCCCACGCCAAGAGACCCAGTACTTC | CASSYAPRQETQYF
TRBJ1-5 | - | TRBV19 | - | TGTGCCAGTAGTATTCCGGGGAGCGACCAGCCCCAGCATTTT | CASSIPGSDQPQHF
TRBJ1-2 | - | TRBV27 | - | TGTGCCAGCAGTCCCAAGGGCAGACTCCTTAACTATGGCTACACCTTC | CASSPKGRLLNYGYTF
TRBJ2-7 | - | TRBV20-1 | - | TGCAGTGCTAGCATACAAGTAAACTACGAGCAGTACTTC | CSASIQVNYEQYF
TRBJ2-3 | - | TRBV10-2 | TRBD2 | TGCGCCAGGGGGACAACGGGGGATAGGGCGGCGGGAGGGTTTATAGGCACAGATACGCAGTATTTT | CARGTTGDRAAGGFIGTDTQYF
TRBJ2-2 | - | TRBV24-1 | TRBD1 | TGTGCCACCAGTGATTTGGCAGGGGGCGACACCGGGGAGCTGTTTTTT | CATSDLAGGDTGELFF
TRBJ2-3 | - | TRBV21-1 | - | TGTGCCAGCAGCAAAGAGGTGGGACTAGCGGGAGGGCCAAGGGTAGATACGCAGTATTTT | CASSKEVGLAGGPRVDTQYF
TRBJ2-3 | few | TRBV20-1 | TRBD2 | TGCAGTGCCCCCCGATTAGCGGGAGCGGAAGATACGCAGTATTTT | CSAPRLAGAEDTQYF
TRBJ1-5 | - | TRBV6-5 | - | TGTGCCAGCAGTTACTCGGGGAGGGTGGCTCAGCCCCAGCATTTT | CASSYSGRVAQPQHF
TRBJ1-2 | - | TRBV6-1 | - | TGTGCCAGCAACGACGGCGCCTATGGCTACACCTTC | CASNDGAYGYTF
TRBJ2-5 | - | TRBV6-1 | - | TGTGCCAGCAGTGACCCGGGACAACAGGGTTTGGGGACCCAGTACTTC | CASSDPGQQGLGTQYF
TRBJ2-5 | large | TRBV19 | TRBD1 | TGTGCCAGTAGTGTAGACAGGGTTCGGAAGACCCAGTACTTC | CASSVDRVRKTQYF
TRBJ1-2 | - | TRBV6-5 | - | TGTGCCAGCAGTTACGCAGAGAACTATGGCTACACCTTC | CASSYAENYGYTF
TRBJ2-2 | - | TRBV7-3 | - | TGTGCCAGCAGCTCAGGGATCACCCGAGGGACCGGGGAGCTGTTTTTT | CASSSGITRGTGELFF
TRBJ1-1 | once | TRBV20-1 | - | TGCAGTGCTAGAGACCGACAGCTTGAAGCTTTCTTT | CSARDRQLEAFF